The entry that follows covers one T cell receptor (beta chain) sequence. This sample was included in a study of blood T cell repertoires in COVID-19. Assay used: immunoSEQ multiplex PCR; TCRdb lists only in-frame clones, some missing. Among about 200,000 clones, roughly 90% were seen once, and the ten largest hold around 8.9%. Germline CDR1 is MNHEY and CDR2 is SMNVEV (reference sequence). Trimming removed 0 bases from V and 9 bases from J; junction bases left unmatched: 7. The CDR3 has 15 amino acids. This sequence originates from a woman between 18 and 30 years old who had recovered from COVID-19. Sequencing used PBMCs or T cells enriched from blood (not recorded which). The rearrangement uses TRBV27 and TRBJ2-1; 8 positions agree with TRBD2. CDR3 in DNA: TGTGCCAGCAGTTTATCGTGGGGACTAGGGGTTGAGCAGTTCTTC. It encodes CASSLSWGLGVEQFF.